The clone carrying this T cell receptor (beta chain) has a count of ten or more. Its antigen is unidentified. Calling hyperthyroidism stable required that no ophthalmopathy show up within 18 months of follow-up. Participants with hyperthyroidism, aged 18 to 65, were newly diagnosed with under 2 months' duration. Other autoimmune diseases, uncontrolled infections, pregnancy or lactation excluded patients from enrollment. The data stem from a study of Graves' ophthalmopathy and Graves' hyperthyroidism. Overall study findings and caveats: A majority of expanded thyroid clonotypes exceeding 0.001 frequency were likewise present in blood.

V lost 5 bases, J lost 4 bases, and 10 bases stayed unmatched. This CDR3 comprises 15 residues. Per germline, CDR1 MNHEY and CDR2 SMNVEV (reference sequence). From RNA, the CDR3 regions of TCR beta chains were amplified and sequenced. First-round RT-PCR employed HTBI primers, with a second-round multiplex PCR after it. Each CDR3 protein is one row after TCRdb ran MiXCR on the multiplex PCR reads. The data hold about 400,000 distinct CDR3 sequences, with 20% to 25% observed a single time. The sequencing input was peripheral blood. This chain uses TRBV27 with TRBJ1-2, with 7 bases aligning to TRBD1. The sequence was obtained from a woman aged 18 to 35 with stable Graves' hyperthyroidism. In DNA, the CDR3 is TGTGCCAGCAGTCCCCTAAGGGGGCATGGCTATGGCTACACCTTC. Residues: CASSPLRGHGYGYTF.